This TCR beta chain was obtained from a study of blood T cell repertoires in COVID-19. The method was immunoSEQ multiplex PCR; TCRdb's version includes in-frame clones alone and lacks a portion of them. The sample lists some 320,000 clones, nearly 90% seen once, with roughly 2.9% in the top ten. The sequence derives from a woman in her forties or fifties who had been exposed to COVID-19. The sequencing sample was made of PBMCs or T cells enriched from blood (not recorded which).

The CDR3 loop reads CASSPRTGGEQFF. The CDR3 nucleotides are TGTGCCAGCTCACCAAGAACAGGGGGAGAGCAGTTCTTC. V usage is TRBV18 and J usage is TRBJ2-1; TRBD1 matches at 8 bases. The ends lost 2 bases at V and 10 bases at J; junction bases unmatched: 4. Germline V gene lookup returns CDR1 KGHSH and CDR2 LQKENI. This CDR3 is 13 amino acids long.